Below, one T cell receptor beta chain is given with its context. In TCRdb, the 5' RACE reads were re-called with MiXCR into one record per CDR3 protein. The sample lists around 180,000 distinct CDR3 sequences, around a sixth occurring once. The data belong to a study of CD8 T cells in ankylosing spondylitis. This CDR3 has 15 residues. CDR1 is DFQATT and CDR2 is SNEGSKA in the germline V gene (reference sequence). The J segment lost 1 base and the V segment lost 6 bases, leaving 8 bases of the junction unmatched. Sequenced: blood, either unsorted or a sorted T cell fraction (not recorded which). This clonotype originated in a male donor under 35 with ankylosing spondylitis or in good health (not recorded which). This chain joins TRBV20-1 and TRBJ2-1; TRBD2 agrees at 8 bases. CDR3 coding DNA: TGCAGTGCAGCCCCACTAGCGGATTCCTACAATGAGCAGTTCTTC. Translated: CSAAPLADSYNEQFF.